The present TCR beta chain was sequenced within a study of T cell changes during pregnancy in multiple sclerosis. The CDR3 length is 13 residues. CDR1 and CDR2 from the germline V gene are MNHNS and SASEGT. V gave up 7 bases and J gave up 10 bases, with 17 bases separating them. Some clones are missing from TCRdb's copy, which holds only in-frame ones; the method was immunoSEQ multiplex PCR. The profile covers around 97,000 clones, with almost 95% appearing a single time and 0.93% taken by the ten largest. This receptor was identified in a female donor with multiple sclerosis, enrolled in a pregnancy study. The chain couples TRBV6-1 to TRBJ2-1, with unresolved D. The specimen comprised peripheral blood, sampled after pregnancy. Here the CDR3 DNA reads TGTGCCAGCAAACACGACATCAACACCGAGCAGTTCTTC. This sequence encodes CASKHDINTEQFF.